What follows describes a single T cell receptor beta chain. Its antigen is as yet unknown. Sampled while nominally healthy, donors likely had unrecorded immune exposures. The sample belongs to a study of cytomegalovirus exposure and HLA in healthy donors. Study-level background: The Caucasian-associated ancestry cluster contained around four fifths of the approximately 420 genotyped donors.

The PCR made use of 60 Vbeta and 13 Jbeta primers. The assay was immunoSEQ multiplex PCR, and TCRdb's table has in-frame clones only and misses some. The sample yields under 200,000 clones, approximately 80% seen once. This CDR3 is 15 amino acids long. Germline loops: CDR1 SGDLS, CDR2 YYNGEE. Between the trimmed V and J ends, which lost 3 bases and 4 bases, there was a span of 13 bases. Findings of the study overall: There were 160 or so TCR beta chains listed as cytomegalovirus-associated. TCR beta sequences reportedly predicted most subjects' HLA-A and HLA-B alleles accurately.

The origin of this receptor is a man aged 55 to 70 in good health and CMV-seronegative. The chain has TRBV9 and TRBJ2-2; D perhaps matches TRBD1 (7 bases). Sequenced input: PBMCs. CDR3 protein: CASSGGDSPTGELFF. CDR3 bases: TGTGCCAGCAGCGGGGGGGACAGTCCCACCGGGGAGCTGTTTTTT.